The entry that follows covers one T cell receptor (beta chain) sequence. No patient escaped relapse after autologous stem cell transplantation, and brentuximab vedotin exposure varied. The data originate from a study of PD-1 blockade in classical Hodgkin lymphoma. This CDR3 contains 16 residues. CDR1 and CDR2 (germline): SGHRS, YFSETQ. V was pared by 0 bases and J by 0 bases, with 10 bases between. Using immunoSEQ multiplex PCR, the repertoire was profiled, and TCRdb retains in-frame clones only, with some absent. The data show about 110,000 clones, with about 89% seen just once and roughly 21% held by the top ten.

The receptor's source is a human donor with classical Hodgkin lymphoma. The rearrangement links TRBV5-1 to TRBJ2-1, with no clear D. The specimen comprised peripheral blood mononuclear cells (PBMCs), sampled before the second cycle of nivolumab. This chain's CDR3 is CASSLAVPSSYNEQFF. The CDR3 DNA is TGCGCCAGCAGCTTGGCCGTTCCCAGCTCCTACAATGAGCAGTTCTTC.